This T cell receptor beta chain is drawn from a study of CD8+CD57+ T cells in acquired aplastic anemia. CDR3 length equals 16 residues. Germline V CDR1 and CDR2: LNHNV, YYDKDF (reference sequence). Trimming took 3 bases from V and 0 from J, leaving 15 bases between them. Individuals selected for sequencing had exhibited CD8+CD57+ cell expansion on flow cytometry. Investigators profiled TCR beta VDJ and CDR3 from genomic DNA template. Each CDR3 protein is one row after TCRdb ran MiXCR on the reads. Among 200,000 to 250,000 distinct CDR3 sequences listed, approximately 60% were seen once. Sample: sorted CD4+, CD8+, or CD8+CD57+ T cells (not recorded which) from PBMCs. This chain connects TRBV15 to TRBJ2-7; possibly TRBD2 for D (6 bases). The source is a human donor with aplastic anemia. CDR3 nucleotides: TGTGCCACCAGCAGCGCCAGCGGGCCAGCCTCCTACGAGCAGTACTTC. This translates into CATSSASGPASYEQYF.